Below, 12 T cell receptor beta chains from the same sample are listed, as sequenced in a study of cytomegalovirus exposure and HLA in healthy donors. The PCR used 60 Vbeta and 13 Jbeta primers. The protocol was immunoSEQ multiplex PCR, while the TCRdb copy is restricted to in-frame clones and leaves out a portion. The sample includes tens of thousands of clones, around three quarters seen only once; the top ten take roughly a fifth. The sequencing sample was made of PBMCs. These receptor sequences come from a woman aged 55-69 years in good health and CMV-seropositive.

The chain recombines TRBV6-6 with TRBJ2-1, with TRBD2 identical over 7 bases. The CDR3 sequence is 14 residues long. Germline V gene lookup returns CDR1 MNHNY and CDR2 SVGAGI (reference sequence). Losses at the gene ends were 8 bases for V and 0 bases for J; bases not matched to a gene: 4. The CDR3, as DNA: TGTGCCAGCGATCGGGGGGTCTCCTACAATGAGCAGTTCTTC. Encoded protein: CASDRGVSYNEQFF.

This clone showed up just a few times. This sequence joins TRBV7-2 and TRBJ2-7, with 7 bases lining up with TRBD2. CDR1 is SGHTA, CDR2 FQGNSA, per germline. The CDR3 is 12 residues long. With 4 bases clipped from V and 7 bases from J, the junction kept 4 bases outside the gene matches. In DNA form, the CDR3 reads TGTGCCAGCAGCTGGGAGGGGTGGGAGCAGTACTTC. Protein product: CASSWEGWEQYF. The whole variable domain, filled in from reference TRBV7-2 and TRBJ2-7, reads GAGVSQSPSNKVTEKGKDVELRCDPISGHTALYWYRQSLGQGLEFLIYFQGNSAPDKSGLPSDRFSAERTGGSVSTLTIQRTQQEDSAVYLCASSWEGWEQYFGPGTRLTVT.

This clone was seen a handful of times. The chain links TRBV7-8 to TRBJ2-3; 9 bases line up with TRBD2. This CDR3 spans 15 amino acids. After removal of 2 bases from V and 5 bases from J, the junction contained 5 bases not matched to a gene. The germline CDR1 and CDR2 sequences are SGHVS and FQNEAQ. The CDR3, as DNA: TGTGCCAGCAGCTTAATGAGCGGGGGGATAGATACGCAGTATTTT. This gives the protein CASSLMSGGIDTQYF.

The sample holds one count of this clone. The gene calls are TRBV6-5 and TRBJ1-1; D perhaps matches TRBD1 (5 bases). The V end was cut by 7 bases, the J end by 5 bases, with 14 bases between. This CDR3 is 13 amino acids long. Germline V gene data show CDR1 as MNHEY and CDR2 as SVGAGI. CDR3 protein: CASNLGEGTEAFF. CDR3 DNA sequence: TGTGCCAGCAACCTCGGGGAGGGGACTGAAGCTTTCTTT.

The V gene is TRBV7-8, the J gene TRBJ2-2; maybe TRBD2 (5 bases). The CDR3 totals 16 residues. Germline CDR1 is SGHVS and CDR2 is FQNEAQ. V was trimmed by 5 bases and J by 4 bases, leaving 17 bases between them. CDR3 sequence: CASSPTDLARTGELFF. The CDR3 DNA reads TGTGCCAGCAGCCCCACCGACCTAGCTCGCACCGGGGAGCTGTTTTTT. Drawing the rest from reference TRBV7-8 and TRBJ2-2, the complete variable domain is GAGVSQSPRYKVAKRGQDVALRCDPISGHVSLFWYQQALGQGPEFLTYFQNEAQLDKSGLPSDRFFAERPEGSVSTLKIQRTQQEDSAVYLCASSPTDLARTGELFFGEGSRLTVL.

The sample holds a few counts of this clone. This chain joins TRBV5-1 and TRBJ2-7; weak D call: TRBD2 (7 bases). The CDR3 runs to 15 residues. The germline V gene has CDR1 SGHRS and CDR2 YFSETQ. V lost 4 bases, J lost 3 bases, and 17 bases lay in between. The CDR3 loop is CASSPSGGAGYEQYF. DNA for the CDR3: TGCGCCAGCAGCCCCAGTGGGGGGGCCGGCTACGAGCAGTACTTC.

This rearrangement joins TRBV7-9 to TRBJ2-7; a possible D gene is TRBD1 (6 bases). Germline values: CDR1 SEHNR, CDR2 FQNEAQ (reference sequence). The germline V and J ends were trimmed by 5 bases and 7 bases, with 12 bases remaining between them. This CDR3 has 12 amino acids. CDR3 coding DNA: TGTGCCAGCAGCGTTGCAGGGACAGAGCAGTACTTC. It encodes CASSVAGTEQYF. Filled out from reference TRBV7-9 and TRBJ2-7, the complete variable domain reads DTGVSQNPRHKITKRGQNVTFRCDPISEHNRLYWYRQTLGQGPEFLTYFQNEAQLEKSRLLSDRFSAERPKGSFSTLEIQRTEQGDSAMYLCASSVAGTEQYFGPGTRLTVT.

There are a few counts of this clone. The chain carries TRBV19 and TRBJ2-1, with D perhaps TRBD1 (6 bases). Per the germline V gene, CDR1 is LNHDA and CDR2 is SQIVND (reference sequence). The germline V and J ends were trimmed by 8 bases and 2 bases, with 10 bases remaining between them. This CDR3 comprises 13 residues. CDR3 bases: TGTGCCAGTTCCGAGGGGGCCTACAATGAGCAGTTCTTC. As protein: CASSEGAYNEQFF.

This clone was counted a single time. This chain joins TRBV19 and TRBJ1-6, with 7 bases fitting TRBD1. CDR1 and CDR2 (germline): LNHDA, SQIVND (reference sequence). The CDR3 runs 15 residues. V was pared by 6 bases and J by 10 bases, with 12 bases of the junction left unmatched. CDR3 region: CASRQGFYTLSPLHF. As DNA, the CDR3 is TGTGCCAGTAGACAGGGGTTTTATACACTATCACCCCTCCACTTT.

This CDR3 reads CASSVGQAGNTIYF. In DNA, the CDR3 is TGTGCCAGCAGCGTAGGGCAGGCTGGAAACACCATATATTTT. The chain employs TRBV9 and TRBJ1-3; D gene unclear. Between the trimmed V and J ends, which lost 0 bases and 2 bases, there was a span of 6 bases. Germline V gene sequence: CDR1 SGDLS, CDR2 YYNGEE. The CDR3 runs to 14 residues.

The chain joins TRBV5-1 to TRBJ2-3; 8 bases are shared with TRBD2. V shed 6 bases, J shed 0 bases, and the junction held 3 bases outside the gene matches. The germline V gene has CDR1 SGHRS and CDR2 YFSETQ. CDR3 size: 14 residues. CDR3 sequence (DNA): TGCGCCAGCATCCGGGGGGGAAGCACAGATACGCAGTATTTT. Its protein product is CASIRGGSTDTQYF.

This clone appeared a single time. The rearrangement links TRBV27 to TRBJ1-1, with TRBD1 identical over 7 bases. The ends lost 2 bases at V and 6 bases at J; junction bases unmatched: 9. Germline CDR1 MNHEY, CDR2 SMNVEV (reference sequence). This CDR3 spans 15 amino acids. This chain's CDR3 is CASSLKLGGASEAFF. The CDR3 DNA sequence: TGTGCCAGCAGTTTAAAGTTAGGGGGCGCGTCTGAAGCTTTCTTT.